These T cell receptor beta chains were read from a single sample in a study of human T cells and chemical hapten exposure. Each CDR3 protein is one row after TCRdb ran MiXCR on the RACE reads. The sample lists about 90,000 distinct CDR3 sequences, roughly 10% occurring once. Sequencing was performed on whole blood, taken in connection with sensitization to the hapten diphenylcyclopropenone (DPC). The source is a woman aged 25-40 years with alopecia areata. Some clones in this sample may be carry-over from other donors' samples. The CDR3 runs from the conserved cysteine through the conserved F or W. A D gene is named only where the DNA matches it firmly. Some rows mark clone size as missing; the rest say once, few, many or name a class of expanded clone.

cdr3_nt cdr3_aa v_call cdr3_length d_call clone_size j_call
TGCGCCAGCAGTGAAGGAGGAGGAAGGTCTGAAGCTTTCTTT CASSEGGGRSEAFF TRBV10-2 14 - many TRBJ1-1
TGTGCCAGCAGCTGGGGAGGGGCCAACTCACCCCTCCACTTT CASSWGGANSPLHF TRBV11-2 14 - many TRBJ1-6
TGTGCCAGCAGTTTTACTGTTAGTGATCCCCCCTCTGGGGCCAACGTCCTGACTTTC CASSFTVSDPPSGANVLTF TRBV12-3/TRBV12-4 19 - few TRBJ2-6
TGTGCCAGCAGTGGGGGGGATACGCAGTATTTT CASSGGDTQYF TRBV12-3/TRBV12-4 11 - - TRBJ2-3
TGTGCCAGCAGCCGAGCGGGAGGGCCCTCCTACGAGCAGTACTTC CASSRAGGPSYEQYF TRBV9 15 TRBD2 few TRBJ2-7
TGTGCCTGGAGTGTGGGGACAGGCAATGAAAAACTGTTTTTT CAWSVGTGNEKLFF TRBV30 14 TRBD1 - TRBJ1-4
TGTGCCAGCAGATCGGGACTAGCCACCTACAATGAGCAGTTCTTC CASRSGLATYNEQFF TRBV28 15 TRBD2 few TRBJ2-1
TGTGCCAGCAGGATTGCTACCGAGGGGCGGAATCAGCCCCAGCATTTT CASRIATEGRNQPQHF TRBV28 16 - many TRBJ1-5
TGTGCCAGCATCCTAGGAGGGGGAAACTCCTACGAGCAGTACTTC CASILGGGNSYEQYF TRBV28 15 - many TRBJ2-7
TGTGCCAGCAGCTTACGAGGGGTCAGCACTGAAGCTTTCTTT CASSLRGVSTEAFF TRBV11-2 14 - many TRBJ1-1
TGTGCCACTGCCGGGTGGCTCGCAGATACGCAGTATTTT CATAGWLADTQYF TRBV24-1 13 - many TRBJ2-3
TGTGCCAGCAGCTTAGTAGGGCACGGGGGTGAGCAGTTCTTC CASSLVGHGGEQFF TRBV7-6 14 - few TRBJ2-1
TGTGCCAGCAGCGTAGGTGTGACGAACACTGAAGCTTTCTTT CASSVGVTNTEAFF TRBV9 14 - - TRBJ1-1
TGTGCCAGTAACGGCAGGGCCACAGATACGCAGTATTTT CASNGRATDTQYF TRBV19 13 - many TRBJ2-3
TGTGCCAGCAGTTTAGCGGGGATAGGAGAGACCCAGTACTTC CASSLAGIGETQYF TRBV28 14 - - TRBJ2-5
TGTGCCAGCAGTGAACACCTAGCGGTTACCGAGGGAGAGCAGTACTTC CASSEHLAVTEGEQYF TRBV12-3/TRBV12-4 16 TRBD2 few TRBJ2-7
TGCAGCGCTGAACAGATCTATGGCTACACCTTC CSAEQIYGYTF TRBV29-1 11 - - TRBJ1-2
TGTGCCAGCAGCGTAGATGTAGGGACAGGGGAAGAGACCCAGTACTTC CASSVDVGTGEETQYF TRBV9 16 TRBD1 few TRBJ2-5
TGTGCCAGCAGTCCGACGACAGGGTTAGCAGATACGCAGTATTTT CASSPTTGLADTQYF TRBV28 15 TRBD1 many TRBJ2-3
TGTGCCAGCAGCTTAGTCAAGGGCCCCGGGGAGCTGTTTTTT CASSLVKGPGELFF TRBV7-2 14 - - TRBJ2-2
TGTGCCAGCTCACCCGGTACAGGGGGGAATCGCGAGCAGTACTTC CASSPGTGGNREQYF TRBV18 15 TRBD1 - TRBJ2-7
TGCGCCAGCAGCCAAGCGGTTTGGGCAGGAGGAACTAGCACAGATACGCAGTATTTT CASSQAVWAGGTSTDTQYF TRBV4-3 19 - - TRBJ2-3
TGTGCCAGTACCAACGGGGGGACCTATGGCTACACCTTC CASTNGGTYGYTF TRBV19 13 - - TRBJ1-2
TGTGCCAGCAGCTTATTTGCATCAATAGCCAAAAACATTCAGTACTTC CASSLFASIAKNIQYF TRBV11-2 16 - - TRBJ2-4
TGTGCCAGCACCAAACTATTGTCGAACACCGGGGAGCTGTTTTTT CASTKLLSNTGELFF TRBV6-2/TRBV6-3 15 - - TRBJ2-2
TGTGCCAGCAGCAAAGCCCGACTAGCTCACGAGCAGTACTTC CASSKARLAHEQYF TRBV21-1 14 - few TRBJ2-7
TGCGCCAGCAGCTTCCAGGGAAAAACAGATACGCAGTATTTT CASSFQGKTDTQYF TRBV5-1 14 - few TRBJ2-3
TGTGCCAGTAGTTTCCGTGGGGATACGCAGTATTTT CASSFRGDTQYF TRBV19 12 - many TRBJ2-3
TGCGCCAGCAGCCAAGAAAGGGGTTCACCCCTCCACTTT CASSQERGSPLHF TRBV4-3 13 - - TRBJ1-6
TGCAGCGTTGAGGGTGGGGGGAGCATCAACACTGAAGCTTTCTTT CSVEGGGSINTEAFF TRBV29-1 15 - many TRBJ1-1
TGTGCCAGCAGCCAAGCAATGAGCAATCAGCCCCAGCATTTT CASSQAMSNQPQHF TRBV3-1 14 - few TRBJ1-5
TGCAGTGCTTGGACTAACTCAGATACGCAGTATTTT CSAWTNSDTQYF TRBV20-1 12 - many TRBJ2-3
TGTGCCAGCAGCTTAAATGGCGGGGCCAACGTCCTGACTTTC CASSLNGGANVLTF TRBV11-3 14 - - TRBJ2-6
TGTGCCAGCAGCCAAGGGATTTTCTCGGGACTAGCGATTTCAGATACGCAGTATTTT CASSQGIFSGLAISDTQYF TRBV4-2 19 TRBD2 many TRBJ2-3
TGCAGCGTTGATATGGCGGGAGGGCCTTTTTTGTACAATGAGCAGTTCTTC CSVDMAGGPFLYNEQFF TRBV29-1 17 TRBD2 few TRBJ2-1
TGCGCCAGCAGCCAACGCGGGCCCCCCTCGAGCAATGAGCAGTTCTTC CASSQRGPPSSNEQFF TRBV4-3 16 - few TRBJ2-1
TGTGCCAGCAGCGCCCGCGCGGGACTAGCGGGACAAGAGACCCAGTACTTC CASSARAGLAGQETQYF TRBV11-2 17 TRBD2 many TRBJ2-5
TGTGCCAGCAGTGAAGGCCCCCCCAATGAGCAGTTCTTC CASSEGPPNEQFF TRBV2 13 - many TRBJ2-1
TGTGCCAGCAGCGTAGCCCAGGAGCAGTTCTTC CASSVAQEQFF TRBV9 11 - many TRBJ2-1
TGTGCCAGCAGCTTAGACTTGGCGGGACGCACAGATACGCAGTATTTT CASSLDLAGRTDTQYF TRBV7-9 16 - - TRBJ2-3
TGTGCCAGCAGTATACAGGGAAGGGTCCACGAGCAGTACTTC CASSIQGRVHEQYF TRBV28 14 - few TRBJ2-7
TGTGCCAGCAGTTTCTCACACTTGACAGGTGACTCTGGAAACACCATATATTTT CASSFSHLTGDSGNTIYF TRBV28 18 - many TRBJ1-3
TGCGCCAGCAGCCAAGATACGGGAGGGTACAATGAGCAGTTCTTC CASSQDTGGYNEQFF TRBV4-3 15 TRBD2 many TRBJ2-1
TGTGCCTGGAGCGCCGGGAACACCGGGGAGCTGTTTTTT CAWSAGNTGELFF TRBV30 13 - few TRBJ2-2
TGTGCCAGCAGTTTGGCTAGCGGGAGTGTTAACATTCAGTACTTC CASSLASGSVNIQYF TRBV28 15 TRBD2 - TRBJ2-4
TGTGCCAGCAGTTCCGGCAGCCTAAACACCGGGGAGCTGTTTTTT CASSSGSLNTGELFF TRBV12-3/TRBV12-4 15 - many TRBJ2-2
TGTGCCTGGAGTGTACGGGTAGCAGGAGAGACCCAGTACTTC CAWSVRVAGETQYF TRBV30 14 - - TRBJ2-5
TGCAGTGCTAGGGGGACCGGCGTAAATGAGCAGTTCTTC CSARGTGVNEQFF TRBV20-1 13 - many TRBJ2-1
TGTGCCAGCAGAATCCGGGCCTTAGGTCGGGAGCTGTTTTTT CASRIRALGRELFF TRBV6-2/TRBV6-3 14 - few TRBJ2-2
TGCAGTGCTAGAGATCGAGGGGTTCACACTGAAGCTTTCTTT CSARDRGVHTEAFF TRBV20-1 14 - many TRBJ1-1
TGCAGCGTTCGCCAGGGGCAGAACACTGAAGCTTTCTTT CSVRQGQNTEAFF TRBV29-1 13 - many TRBJ1-1
TGTGCCAGCAGGACCTGGGACTCAGCCTACGAGCAGTACTTC CASRTWDSAYEQYF TRBV28 14 - many TRBJ2-7